The next 22 T cell receptor beta chains were all read from a single sample in a study of OX40 agonist ivuxolimab in advanced cancers. The method was immunoSEQ multiplex PCR; TCRdb's version includes in-frame clones alone and lacks a portion of them. In the table there are roughly 86,000 clones, 90% of which are singletons. The sample was CD4+ or CD8+ T cells sorted from blood, taken in a trial of the OX40 agonist ivuxolimab. Receptor source: an adult with an advanced solid tumor such as melanoma, head and neck, liver or kidney cancer.

V and J are TRBV5-6 and TRBJ2-1, with D tentatively TRBD1 or TRBD2 (5 bases each). Germline V gene sequence: CDR1 SGHDT, CDR2 YYEEEE. This CDR3 comprises 15 residues. With 0 bases removed from V and 9 bases from J, the gap between germline ends came to 16 bases. The CDR3 nucleotides are TGTGCCAGCAGCTTGGTCGCGACTCCTGGGGGTGAGCAGTTCTTC. Its protein product is CASSLVATPGGEQFF.

The rearrangement joins TRBV7-2 to TRBJ2-7; the match to TRBD2 covers 10 bases. Germline assignment: CDR1 SGHTA and CDR2 FQGNSA. CDR3 length equals 15 residues. Trimming cost V 3 bases and J 4 bases; bases outside gene matches: 6. The CDR3: CASSFNLAGVYEQYF. CDR3 sequence (DNA): TGTGCCAGCAGCTTTAACCTAGCGGGAGTGTACGAGCAGTACTTC.

This clone was observed a handful of times. This chain joins TRBV5-1 and TRBJ2-2; no clear D gene. CDR1 SGHRS and CDR2 YFSETQ come from the germline V gene. The V end was cut by 1 base, the J end by 9 bases, with 10 bases between. The CDR3 length is 13 residues. The CDR3 sequence is CASSLTVGRELFF. Here the CDR3 DNA reads TGCGCCAGCAGCTTGACTGTAGGCAGGGAGCTGTTTTTT. Filled out from reference TRBV5-1 and TRBJ2-2, the complete variable domain reads KAGVTQTPRYLIKTRGQQVTLSCSPISGHRSVSWYQQTPGQGLQFLFEYFSETQRNKGNFPGRFSGRQFSNSRSEMNVSTLELGDSALYLCASSLTVGRELFFGEGSRLTVL.

This chain connects TRBV21-1 to TRBJ2-7. TRBV21-1 is a listed pseudogene. CDR3 size: 18 residues. The CDR3 nucleotides read TGTGCCAGCAGCAAATTGGCAGGGACCGCTTATCGTTCCTACGAGCAGTACTTC. Its translation is CASSKLAGTAYRSYEQYF.

This chain joins TRBV6-5 and TRBJ2-5; 11 nucleotides line up with TRBD1. V was clipped by 6 bases and J by 2 bases; unmatched bases: 2. The CDR3 runs 14 residues. Germline V gives CDR1 MNHEY, CDR2 SVGAGI. CDR3 protein: CASRGDRGQETQYF. CDR3 nucleotides: TGTGCCAGCAGGGGGGACAGGGGGCAAGAGACCCAGTACTTC.

This clone appeared a single time. The chain recombines TRBV5-4 with TRBJ2-3; D call uncertain. Germline V gene lookup returns CDR1 SGHNT and CDR2 YYREEE (reference sequence). The CDR3 has 14 residues. Trimming pared 1 base from V and 2 bases from J, leaving 8 bases between. The CDR3 DNA sequence: TGTGCCAGCAGCTTGCCTCGACACACAGATACGCAGTATTTT. Encoded protein: CASSLPRHTDTQYF.

J is TRBJ1-2 and V is TRBV28; unclear D gene. The CDR3 is 15 residues long. V lost 3 bases to trimming and J lost 5 bases, with 16 bases between them. The germline CDR1 and CDR2 sequences are MDHEN and SYDVKM. The CDR3 reads CASSFSVGRRYGYTF. Here the CDR3 DNA reads TGTGCCAGCAGTTTTAGTGTGGGGAGACGATATGGCTACACCTTC.

Comments on this clone: The sample has other DNA sequences that encode this CDR3 too. This sequence joins TRBV5-6 and TRBJ2-3; 9 bases match TRBD2. The ends lost 4 bases at V and 6 bases at J; junction bases unmatched: 6. Germline CDR1 reads SGHDT; CDR2 reads YYEEEE. This CDR3 is 14 amino acids long. The CDR3 loop is CASSHGLAGDTQYF. CDR3 bases: TGTGCCAGCAGCCACGGGCTAGCGGGGGATACGCAGTATTTT.

J is TRBJ1-1 and V is TRBV9; D gene ambiguous. The germline CDR1 and CDR2 sequences are SGDLS and YYNGEE. Trimming left V 0 bases short and J 3 bases short, with 6 bases between. The CDR3 length is 13 residues. The chain's CDR3 is CASSVETDTEAFF. In nucleotides, the CDR3 is TGTGCCAGCAGCGTAGAAACAGACACTGAAGCTTTCTTT.

This clone was observed a single time. This chain links TRBV9 with TRBJ2-5; tentatively, D is TRBD1 or TRBD2 (5 bases each). V shed 3 bases and J shed 5 bases, with 11 bases lying between them. The CDR3 runs 13 residues. Germline-derived CDR1 and CDR2 are SGDLS and YYNGEE. The CDR3 here is CASSGGIGETQYF. Here the CDR3 DNA reads TGTGCCAGCAGCGGGGGGATCGGGGAGACCCAGTACTTC.

This clone was recorded once. The chain joins TRBV2 to TRBJ2-3; TRBD2 agrees at 15 bases. The CDR3 has 16 residues. Germline lookup yields CDR1 SNHLY and CDR2 FYNNEI. Trimming removed 6 bases from V and 5 bases from J; junction bases left unmatched: 6. CDR3: CASRRTSGRAEDTQYF. For the CDR3, the DNA is TGTGCCAGCAGACGGACTAGCGGGAGGGCGGAAGATACGCAGTATTTT.

This chain uses TRBV7-2 with TRBJ2-7; 11 bases agree with TRBD2. The germline V gene encodes CDR1 SGHTA and CDR2 FQGNSA. The ends lost 5 bases at V and 0 bases at J; junction bases unmatched: 3. This CDR3 is 15 amino acids long. CDR3 DNA: TGTGCCAGCAGCGTGGGACTAGCGGACTCCTACGAGCAGTACTTC. This translates into CASSVGLADSYEQYF.

The DNA of the CDR3 is TGCGCCAGCAGCCAAGATTTCAGATACGAGCAGTACTTC. It specifies CASSQDFRYEQYF. The rearrangement uses TRBV4-3 and TRBJ2-5; D not certain. The last part of the DNA fits TRBJ2-7 better; the J call may be wrong. Germline CDR1 reads LGHNA; CDR2 reads YSLEER. CDR3 length: 13 residues.

The V and J genes are TRBV19 and TRBJ2-4; D possibly corresponds to TRBD2 (5 bases). The CDR3 extends over 15 amino acids. Between the trimmed V and J ends, which lost 5 bases and 0 bases, there was a span of 11 bases. Germline CDR1 and CDR2: LNHDA and SQIVND (reference sequence). Here the CDR3 reads CASSGGGLAKNIQYF. CDR3 bases: TGTGCCAGTAGTGGCGGCGGGCTAGCCAAAAACATTCAGTACTTC.

Only a few counts were recorded for this clone. The J gene is TRBJ1-1, the V gene TRBV20-1; D is uncertain. Looked up from germline, CDR1 is DFQATT and CDR2 is SNEGSKA (reference sequence). The V end was cut by 3 bases, the J end by 8 bases, with 7 bases between. The CDR3 extends over 10 amino acids. The CDR3 spells CSASVDEAFF. The CDR3 coding sequence is TGCAGTGCTAGTGTGGACGAAGCTTTCTTT.

CDR3 amino acids: CASTPFDRRTGANVLTF. The CDR3 DNA is TGTGCCAGTACCCCCTTCGACAGGCGCACTGGGGCCAACGTCCTGACTTTC. The rearrangement uses TRBV19 and TRBJ2-6; D might be TRBD1 (6 bases). CDR3 length: 17 amino acids. Germline V gene lookup returns CDR1 LNHDA and CDR2 SQIVND (reference sequence). Trimming removed 7 bases from V and 2 bases from J, with 18 bases in between.

This chain connects TRBV6-5 to TRBJ2-7; D gene ambiguous. The CDR3 length is 14 residues. V was cut by 6 bases and J by 0 bases, with 12 bases left in between. Germline CDR1 MNHEY, CDR2 SVGAGI. DNA for the CDR3: TGTGCCAGCAGACCCGTCTATTTCTCCTACGAGCAGTACTTC. Its protein is CASRPVYFSYEQYF.

The rearrangement joins TRBV18 to TRBJ2-5; possibly TRBD1 for D (6 bases). The CDR3 totals 15 residues. V was trimmed by 4 bases and J by 1 base, leaving 13 bases between them. The V gene's germline CDR1 is KGHSH and CDR2 LQKENI. CDR3 DNA sequence: TGTGCCAGCTCACTCAGCCGAGGGGGCCAAGAGACCCAGTACTTC. It encodes CASSLSRGGQETQYF. The full variable domain, its missing parts supplied by reference TRBV18 and TRBJ2-5, is NAGVMQNPRHLVRRRGQEARLRCSPMKGHSHVYWYRQLPEEGLKFMVYLQKENIIDESGMPKERFSAEFPKEGPSILRIQQVVRGDSAAYFCASSLSRGGQETQYFGPGTRLLVL.

The chain joins TRBV2 to TRBJ2-5; 7 nucleotides match TRBD1. Germline trimming cut 7 bases from V and 2 bases from J; bases unmatched to any gene: 10. CDR3 size: 15 residues. Germline V gene data show CDR1 as SNHLY and CDR2 as FYNNEI. As DNA, the CDR3 is TGTGCCAGCAAACCCCGGGACAGCGTTCAAGAGACCCAGTACTTC. Its protein product is CASKPRDSVQETQYF.

This clone appeared once. The chain uses TRBV27 and TRBJ1-5; 7 bases are a match to TRBD1. CDR1 is MNHEY, CDR2 SMNVEV, per germline (reference sequence). The CDR3 covers 12 residues. V dropped 8 bases and J dropped 7; count of bases not matched to a gene: 5. The CDR3 region has the DNA TGTGCCAGCCAGGGGGTGGGCCAGCCCCAGCATTTT. Residues: CASQGVGQPQHF.

This chain joins TRBV6-5 and TRBJ2-7; TRBD1 agrees at 7 bases. The CDR3 contains 15 residues. Germline V gene sequence: CDR1 MNHEY, CDR2 SVGAGI. The V and J ends lost 0 bases and 2 bases, in that order; junction bases with no gene match: 4. CDR3 sequence: CASSYSTGSPYEQYF. Written as DNA, the CDR3 is TGTGCCAGCAGTTACTCGACAGGGTCACCCTACGAGCAGTACTTC.

V is TRBV28 and J is TRBJ2-2, with D possibly being TRBD2 (6 bases). The CDR3 is 15 amino acids. V shed 4 bases and J shed 4 bases, with 13 bases lying between them. Germline V gene sequence: CDR1 MDHEN, CDR2 SYDVKM. The chain's CDR3 is CASSSGARGTGELFF. In nucleotides, the CDR3 is TGTGCCAGCAGTTCCGGGGCGCGGGGCACCGGGGAGCTGTTTTTT.